These 16 T cell receptor beta chains were all obtained from the same sample, sequenced in a study of blood T cell repertoires in COVID-19 (dated by TCRdb to the early 2020s). The method was the immunoSEQ multiplex PCR assay. The immuneACCESS repertoire file appears here via TCRdb, limited to in-frame rearrangements. These files lack a portion of the clones; in checked studies, under half of the deficit traces to unresolved V genes, and the cause of the others is not known. In this sample the table shows about 200,000 clones, approximately 84% of which occur a single time. The ten most abundant clones make up about 6% of the sample. The source material was peripheral blood. The receptors were sampled from an older man with acute or convalescent COVID-19.

This clone appeared a single time. The rearrangement uses TRBV7-9 and TRBJ1-2, with 8 bases matching TRBD1. Unmatched junction bases numbered 10, after V lost 6 bases and J lost 7 bases. Germline V CDR1 and CDR2: SEHNR, FQNEAQ (reference sequence). CDR3 size: 14 residues. The CDR3 sequence is CASSFDRGGSGYTF. The CDR3, as DNA: TGTGCCAGCAGTTTTGACAGGGGAGGGTCTGGCTACACCTTC.

The V call is TRBV18, the J call TRBJ2-1; 7 bases map to TRBD1. The CDR3 contains 13 residues. V was pared by 5 bases and J by 5 bases, with 3 bases of the junction left unmatched. From germline, CDR1 is KGHSH and CDR2 LQKENI. DNA of the CDR3: TGTGCCAGCTCATCGACAGGGAACAATGAGCAGTTCTTC. It yields the protein CASSSTGNNEQFF.

This chain joins TRBV27 and TRBJ1-5; maybe TRBD1 (5 bases). The CDR3 loop spans 14 amino acids. Trimming removed 3 bases at V and 6 bases at J, with 12 bases between. Germline V lookup: CDR1 MNHEY, CDR2 SMNVEV (reference sequence). CDR3 coding DNA: TGTGCCAGCAGTTTTGCGGGGGTGGGTCAGCCCCAGCATTTT. Translating it yields CASSFAGVGQPQHF.

The genes are TRBV27 and TRBJ2-1; 7 nucleotides line up with TRBD2. Germline values: CDR1 MNHEY, CDR2 SMNVEV (reference sequence). This CDR3 contains 15 residues. Trimming cost V 5 bases and J 7 bases; bases outside gene matches: 11. The DNA of the CDR3 is TGTGCCAGCAGTCCGCGGGAGATACGGGGGAATGAGCAGTTCTTC. Encoded protein: CASSPREIRGNEQFF.

The chain links TRBV18 to TRBJ2-3; TRBD2 aligns across 8 bases. From germline, CDR1 is KGHSH and CDR2 LQKENI. The CDR3 runs to 15 residues. The ends lost 6 bases at V and 0 bases at J; junction bases unmatched: 5. The CDR3 nucleotides read TGTGCCAGCTCCGGACTAGCATCTAGCACAGATACGCAGTATTTT. This encodes CASSGLASSTDTQYF.

The V and J genes are TRBV19 and TRBJ2-7; TRBD1 matches 9 bases. Germline-derived CDR1 and CDR2 are LNHDA and SQIVND (reference sequence). Trimming removed 5 bases from V and 3 bases from J; junction bases left unmatched: 20. The CDR3 has 19 amino acids. The CDR3 spells CASSGTGTGLHFSIYEQYF. CDR3 DNA: TGTGCCAGTAGTGGGACCGGGACAGGGCTCCACTTCTCTATCTACGAGCAGTACTTC.

This chain joins TRBV27 and TRBJ2-7, with D hard to call. The CDR3 contains 12 residues. Germline V gene data show CDR1 as MNHEY and CDR2 as SMNVEV (reference sequence). Trimming left V 7 bases short and J 7 bases short, with 14 bases between. The CDR3 loop reads CASIYPRGEQYV. In DNA form, the CDR3 reads TGTGCCAGCATCTACCCTCGAGGAGAGCAGTACGTC.

There are a few counts of this clone. The rearrangement joins TRBV5-5 to TRBJ1-5, with a tentative D call TRBD1 (6 bases). There are 18 residues in the CDR3. The ends were cut back, 2 bases at V and 7 bases at J, with 25 bases in the middle. Germline V gives CDR1 SGHKS, CDR2 YYEKEE (reference sequence). This chain's CDR3 is CASSLLFRGTATGQPQHF. The CDR3 region has the DNA TGTGCCAGCAGCTTACTTTTTCGGGGCACTGCTACAGGGCAGCCCCAGCATTTT.

The J gene is TRBJ2-1, the V gene TRBV4-2, with 10 nucleotides matching TRBD2. V was clipped by 0 bases and J by 0 bases; unmatched bases: 11. This CDR3 is built from 20 residues. Germline V gene data show CDR1 as LGHNA and CDR2 as YNFKEQ. For the CDR3, the DNA is TGTGCCAGCAGCCAAGATTGGGGGCTAGCGGGGGTAAGCTCCTACAATGAGCAGTTCTTC. Its translation is CASSQDWGLAGVSSYNEQFF.

V is TRBV27 and J is TRBJ1-4; D gene unclear. Deletions cut 5 bases from V and 3 bases from J, with 7 bases between. Per germline, CDR1 MNHEY and CDR2 SMNVEV (reference sequence). The CDR3 extends over 13 amino acids. The CDR3 reads CASSKLANEKLFF. As DNA, the CDR3 is TGTGCCAGCAGTAAGCTGGCTAATGAAAAACTGTTTTTT.

This clone was seen a single time. This sequence joins TRBV30 and TRBJ1-5; 8 positions agree with TRBD1. The J segment lost 5 bases and the V segment lost 2 bases, leaving 2 bases of the junction unmatched. The germline V gene has CDR1 GTSNPN and CDR2 SVGIG (reference sequence). This CDR3 has 13 amino acids. The CDR3 bases are TGTGCCTGGAGTCGACAGGGGCATCAGCCCCAGCATTTT. This translates into CAWSRQGHQPQHF.

This clone was seen a few times. This chain joins TRBV18 and TRBJ1-6; TRBD1 aligns across 7 bases. The CDR3 has 13 amino acids. CDR1 is KGHSH and CDR2 is LQKENI in the germline V gene. The ends lost 9 bases at V and 9 bases at J; junction bases unmatched: 8. The CDR3 bases are TGTGCCAGTTCCCGGGACAGAAGTTCACCCCTCCACTTT. It translates to CASSRDRSSPLHF.

This clone was recorded only once. The chain employs TRBV15 and TRBJ2-7, with TRBD2 matching 10 bases. The CDR3 extends over 15 amino acids. CDR1 and CDR2 (germline): LNHNV, YYDKDF (reference sequence). The ends lost 1 base at V and 5 bases at J; junction bases unmatched: 5. CDR3 protein: CATSRGSGRVDEQYF. The CDR3 coding sequence is TGTGCCACCAGCAGAGGAAGCGGGAGGGTAGACGAGCAGTACTTC. Looking up the rest from reference TRBV15 and TRBJ2-7 gives the full variable domain: DAMVIQNPRYQVTQFGKPVTLSCSQTLNHNVMYWYQQKSSQAPKLLFHYYDKDFNNEADTPDNFQSRRPNTSFCFLDIRSPGLGDTAMYLCATSRGSGRVDEQYFGPGTRLTVT.

J is TRBJ2-3 and V is TRBV24-1; no reliable D call. This CDR3 is 13 amino acids long. Trimming took 10 bases from V and 2 from J, leaving 12 bases between them. CDR1 and CDR2 from the germline V gene are KGHDR and SFDVKD. As DNA, the CDR3 is TGTGCCACGAGGCCCCCGAACACAGATACGCAGTATTTT. Its protein product is CATRPPNTDTQYF.

The chain uses TRBV5-1 and TRBJ2-1; 10 nucleotides align to TRBD1. The CDR3 consists of 16 residues. The germline gives CDR1 SGHRS, CDR2 YFSETQ. J lost 4 bases, V lost 0 bases, and 4 bases had no gene match. CDR3 loop: CASSLEGGQGYNEQFF. CDR3 in DNA: TGCGCCAGCAGCTTGGAGGGGGGACAGGGGTACAATGAGCAGTTCTTC.

The J gene is TRBJ2-6, the V gene TRBV4-1; D remains ambiguous. Germline CDR1 and CDR2: MGHRA and YSYEKL. This CDR3 has 17 residues. V lost 0 bases and J 0 bases, leaving 9 bases between the germline ends. As DNA, the CDR3 is TGCGCCAGCAGCCAAGACTACGGTAGCTCTGGGGCCAACGTCCTGACTTTC. As protein: CASSQDYGSSGANVLTF.